Listed below are T cell receptor beta chains from one sample, sequenced in a study of CD8 T cells in Susac syndrome. One entry per CDR3 protein results from TCRdb running MiXCR on the immunoSEQ multiplex PCR reads. The data show 100,000 to 150,000 distinct CDR3 sequences, with about 93% seen just once and more than 0.25% held by the top ten. Sequenced material: CD8+ T cells from PBMCs. The receptors were gathered from a human donor with Susac syndrome. Each CDR3 is given with its conserved first and last residue. Fields, in order: clone size, J gene, D gene, V gene, CDR3 length, CDR3 DNA, CDR3 protein. A D gene is named only where the DNA matches it firmly. Clone size is not always given. Where it is, it says once, few, many or a class for expanded clones.

abundance: once
j_gene: TRBJ2-1
d_gene: -
v_gene: TRBV20-1
len: 12
CDR3nt: TGCAGTGCTAGAGATGATAACAATGAGCAGTTCTTC
CDR3aa: CSARDDNNEQFF

abundance: -
j_gene: TRBJ1-2
d_gene: -
v_gene: TRBV10-3
len: 16
CDR3nt: TGTGCCATCAGCCCTCGGGGAAATCCGGATGACTATGGCTACACCTTC
CDR3aa: CAISPRGNPDDYGYTF

abundance: -
j_gene: TRBJ1-2
d_gene: -
v_gene: TRBV9
len: 15
CDR3nt: TGTGCCAGCAGCGTATCAGGGGCTGGTAACTATGGCTACACCTTC
CDR3aa: CASSVSGAGNYGYTF

abundance: -
j_gene: TRBJ1-2
d_gene: -
v_gene: TRBV27
len: 12
CDR3nt: TGTGCCAGCAGACAGAGAAACTATGGCTACACCTTC
CDR3aa: CASRQRNYGYTF

abundance: -
j_gene: TRBJ2-1
d_gene: TRBD1
v_gene: TRBV10-3
len: 15
CDR3nt: TGTGCCATCAGTCGGGCAGGGGGCCTCTATCTTGAGGAGTTCTTC
CDR3aa: CAISRAGGLYLEEFF

abundance: -
j_gene: TRBJ2-2
d_gene: -
v_gene: TRBV6-1
len: 16
CDR3nt: TGTGCCAGCAGTCTTACAATGGGTCCGAACACCGGGGAGCTGTTTTTT
CDR3aa: CASSLTMGPNTGELFF

abundance: -
j_gene: TRBJ2-3
d_gene: TRBD2
v_gene: TRBV7-6
len: 16
CDR3nt: TGTGCCAGCAGCTTTGGGACTAGCGGGGCCACAGATACGCAGTATTTT
CDR3aa: CASSFGTSGATDTQYF

abundance: -
j_gene: TRBJ2-7
d_gene: -
v_gene: TRBV7-9
len: 12
CDR3nt: TGTGCCAGCAGCCCCAATTTCCACGAGCAGTACTTC
CDR3aa: CASSPNFHEQYF

abundance: -
j_gene: TRBJ2-3
d_gene: TRBD1
v_gene: TRBV12-3/TRBV12-4
len: 13
CDR3nt: TGTGCCAGCAGTTCAGGGGGCGACGATACGCAGTATTTT
CDR3aa: CASSSGGDDTQYF

abundance: -
j_gene: TRBJ2-1
d_gene: -
v_gene: TRBV12-3/TRBV12-4
len: 16
CDR3nt: TGTGCCAGCAGTTTAACTTCAGGAGGCCCCTACAATGAGCAGTTCTTC
CDR3aa: CASSLTSGGPYNEQFF

abundance: -
j_gene: TRBJ2-1
d_gene: TRBD1
v_gene: TRBV20-1
len: 14
CDR3nt: TGCAGTGCTATCAACAGGGGGCTCCTTGATGAGCAGTTCTTC
CDR3aa: CSAINRGLLDEQFF

abundance: -
j_gene: TRBJ1-1
d_gene: -
v_gene: TRBV6-2/TRBV6-3
len: 12
CDR3nt: TGTGCCAGCAGATCCCCCGGGGATGAAGCTTTCTTT
CDR3aa: CASRSPGDEAFF

abundance: once
j_gene: TRBJ2-7
d_gene: TRBD1
v_gene: TRBV30
len: 11
CDR3nt: TGTGCCTACATGACAGGGCTAAAGCAGTACTTC
CDR3aa: CAYMTGLKQYF

abundance: -
j_gene: TRBJ2-7
d_gene: -
v_gene: TRBV9
len: 13
CDR3nt: TGTGCCAGCAGCCCGCGTCTTGGGGGCGAGCAGTACTTC
CDR3aa: CASSPRLGGEQYF

abundance: -
j_gene: TRBJ1-2
d_gene: -
v_gene: TRBV4-1
len: 13
CDR3nt: TGCGCCAGCAGCCAAGATTCAGGGACTGGCTACACCTTC
CDR3aa: CASSQDSGTGYTF

abundance: -
j_gene: TRBJ2-1
d_gene: TRBD2
v_gene: TRBV29-1
len: 15
CDR3nt: TGCAGCGTTGAACTAGCGGCGGACCCCTACAATGAGCAGTTCTTC
CDR3aa: CSVELAADPYNEQFF

abundance: -
j_gene: TRBJ1-2
d_gene: -
v_gene: TRBV6-5
len: 13
CDR3nt: TGTGCCAGCAGTTACGACTCAAACTATGGCTACACCTTC
CDR3aa: CASSYDSNYGYTF